The 11 T cell receptor beta chains listed next were all sequenced from one sample in a study of cytomegalovirus exposure and HLA in healthy donors. PCR primers comprised 60 Vbeta and 13 Jbeta primers. Assay: immunoSEQ multiplex PCR; the TCRdb copy retains only in-frame clones and omits some. Among hundreds of thousands of clones listed, 77% were seen once. The material sequenced was PBMCs. Receptors originate from an older woman in good health and CMV-seropositive.

The chain uses TRBV19 and TRBJ1-2; TRBD1 matches at 10 bases. This CDR3 spans 12 amino acids. CDR1 and CDR2 from the germline V gene are LNHDA and SQIVND (reference sequence). The junction had 4 bases not matched to a gene; V was cut back by 11 bases and J by 4 bases. CDR3 sequence: CAARTGGYGYTF. The CDR3 nucleotides read TGTGCCGCCCGGACAGGGGGCTATGGCTACACCTTC.

V is TRBV11-2 and J is TRBJ1-2, with 8 bases matching TRBD1. V was pared by 5 bases and J by 4 bases, with 6 bases of the junction left unmatched. The V gene's germline CDR1 is SGHAT and CDR2 FQNNGV. The length of the CDR3 is 14 residues. CDR3 bases: TGTGCCAGCAGCATAACAGGGGGAGGCTATGGCTACACCTTC. It yields the protein CASSITGGGYGYTF.

The J gene is TRBJ1-5, the V gene TRBV30; tentative D call: TRBD1 (5 bases). This CDR3 has 13 residues. With 4 bases removed from V and 6 bases from J, the gap between germline ends came to 13 bases. Germline values: CDR1 GTSNPN, CDR2 SVGIG (reference sequence). CDR3 sequence: CAWTQGFGQPQHF. The CDR3 DNA sequence: TGTGCCTGGACGCAGGGTTTCGGTCAGCCCCAGCATTTT.

The chain links TRBV19 to TRBJ2-1, with D perhaps TRBD2 (6 bases). V dropped 1 base and J dropped 2 bases, with 9 bases sitting between them. There are 15 residues in the CDR3. The V gene's germline CDR1 is LNHDA and CDR2 SQIVND (reference sequence). Here the CDR3 DNA reads TGTGCCAGTAGTATAGCCGGGAGAACCTACAATGAGCAGTTCTTC. This sequence encodes CASSIAGRTYNEQFF.

The chain couples TRBV4-1 to TRBJ1-1; D unclear. The CDR3 extends over 15 amino acids. Germline values: CDR1 MGHRA, CDR2 YSYEKL. Trimming removed 1 base from V and 1 base from J, with 10 bases in between. CDR3 residues: CASSQAPTWNTEAFF. The CDR3 DNA is TGCGCCAGCAGCCAAGCTCCGACATGGAACACTGAAGCTTTCTTT.

In its sample, this clone was seen a few times. The chain is built from TRBV10-2 and TRBJ1-1, with 8 nucleotides matching TRBD1. CDR1 and CDR2 from the germline V gene are WSHSY and SAAADI. The CDR3 runs 14 residues. Trimming cost V 8 bases and J 6 bases; bases outside gene matches: 11. Here the CDR3 DNA reads TGCGCCAGCGCCAACGGACAGGGAGACGCTGAAGCTTTCTTT. This gives the protein CASANGQGDAEAFF.

This clone came up a few times. This chain joins TRBV4-2 and TRBJ2-7, with TRBD2 identical over 8 bases. The germline CDR1 and CDR2 sequences are LGHNA and YNFKEQ. Trimming at V came to 1 base and at J to 4 bases, leaving 3 bases not matched to a gene. The CDR3 spans 14 residues. The CDR3 sequence is CASSQAGGPYEQYF. The DNA of the CDR3 is TGTGCCAGCAGCCAAGCGGGAGGGCCTTACGAGCAGTACTTC.

The J gene is TRBJ2-7, the V gene TRBV5-1; D not certain. The germline gives CDR1 SGHRS, CDR2 YFSETQ. There are 12 residues in the CDR3. V was pared by 4 bases and J by 5 bases, with 10 bases between. CDR3 sequence reads: CASSLPAHEQYF. The CDR3 DNA sequence: TGCGCCAGCAGCCTGCCCGCGCACGAGCAGTACTTC.

The V gene is TRBV12-5, the J gene TRBJ1-1; maybe TRBD1 (6 bases). Germline assignment: CDR1 LGHNT and CDR2 FRNRAP. The CDR3 runs 13 residues. V was cut by 6 bases and J by 13 bases, with 21 bases left in between. Here the CDR3 DNA reads TGTGCTAGTGGCCCTCGGGACACTAGGAGACTTTTCTTT. Translated: CASGPRDTRRLFF.

J is TRBJ2-5 and V is TRBV9; D perhaps matches TRBD1 (5 bases). Germline CDR1 and CDR2: SGDLS and YYNGEE. V shed 3 bases and J shed 4 bases, with 10 bases lying between them. This CDR3 comprises 13 residues. The CDR3 here is CASSARVGETQYF. DNA of the CDR3: TGTGCCAGCAGCGCCAGGGTGGGAGAGACCCAGTACTTC.

The chain uses TRBV29-1 and TRBJ2-7, with a tentative D call TRBD1 (6 bases). CDR1 and CDR2 from the germline V gene are SQVTM and ANQGSEA. The V end was cut by 4 bases, the J end by 0 bases, with 13 bases between. This CDR3 spans 14 amino acids. The CDR3 bases are TGCAGCGTTGGGACAGCTTGGACCTCCTACGAGCAGTACTTC. Translation: CSVGTAWTSYEQYF.